One and the same sample provided the 30 T cell receptor beta chains below, sequenced in a study of graft-versus-host responses after intestinal transplantation. Time point: postoperative day 105 after intestinal transplantation (dayNNNN = postoperative day). Method: immunoSEQ multiplex PCR; TCRdb's copy keeps in-frame clones and lacks some. The top ten clones hold more than 3% of a sample with roughly 11,000 clones, about nine tenths of them seen once. The sequences come from PBMCs, collected 105 days after intestinal transplantation. Every receptor here comes from a human patient who received an intestinal transplant, so some T cells may come from the graft donor.

V and J are TRBV27 and TRBJ1-2, with D unclear. The CDR3 covers 14 residues. CDR1 and CDR2 from the germline V gene are MNHEY and SMNVEV (reference sequence). The V and J ends lost 5 bases and 3 bases respectively, with 13 bases between them. The CDR3 loop is CASSGEGNYYGYTF. The CDR3 nucleotides read TGTGCCAGCAGTGGGGAGGGCAACTACTATGGCTACACCTTC.

The chain employs TRBV19 and TRBJ1-4; weak D call: TRBD1 (5 bases). Trimming cost V 0 bases and J 7 bases, with 21 bases left between them. This CDR3 has 18 residues. Germline V CDR1 and CDR2: LNHDA, SQIVND (reference sequence). The CDR3 protein is CASSIDFWGPPSGEKLFF. The CDR3 DNA follows: TGTGCCAGTAGTATAGATTTTTGGGGACCTCCCTCGGGTGAAAAACTGTTTTTT.

The chain links TRBV18 to TRBJ2-2, with 8 bases aligning to TRBD2. Trimming at V came to 9 bases and at J to 3 bases, leaving 6 bases not matched to a gene. CDR3 length equals 14 residues. Germline values: CDR1 KGHSH, CDR2 LQKENI. In DNA form, the CDR3 reads TGTGCCAGTCATGATAGCGGGGACACCGGGGAGCTGTTTTTT. As protein: CASHDSGDTGELFF.

In its sample, this clone was seen a few times. The chain employs TRBV10-3 and TRBJ2-7, with 7 positions matching TRBD2. Germline CDR1 ENHRY, CDR2 SYGVKD. Trimming at V came to 10 bases and at J to 1 base, leaving 10 bases not matched to a gene. This CDR3 comprises 14 residues. The chain's CDR3 is CATSPGLSSYEQYF. The CDR3 DNA reads as TGTGCCACGTCTCCGGGACTATCTTCCTACGAGCAGTACTTC.

The chain recombines TRBV19 with TRBJ2-2, with a possible D match to TRBD2 (6 bases). Germline V gene data show CDR1 as LNHDA and CDR2 as SQIVND (reference sequence). The CDR3 is made up of 18 amino acids. Trimming pared 1 base from V and 3 bases from J, leaving 18 bases between. CDR3 sequence (DNA): TGTGCCAGTAGTATAGGGGGGGTGGTGGGCCTGGACACCGGGGAGCTGTTTTTT. Amino acid sequence: CASSIGGVVGLDTGELFF.

This chain uses TRBV18 with TRBJ1-4, with D possibly TRBD1 on 5 matching bases. V shed 2 bases and J shed 1 base, with 14 bases lying between them. This CDR3 has 17 amino acids. Germline loops: CDR1 KGHSH, CDR2 LQKENI. In DNA form, the CDR3 reads TGTGCCAGCTCACCAGTTAAGGGGAGAGGAACTAATGAAAAACTGTTTTTT. This translates into CASSPVKGRGTNEKLFF.

The chain has TRBV12-5 and TRBJ1-6; D gene ambiguous. This CDR3 has 12 amino acids. V lost 1 base and J 8 bases, leaving 3 bases between the germline ends. The germline gives CDR1 LGHNT, CDR2 FRNRAP. In nucleotides, the CDR3 is TGTGCTAGTGGTTTGGAGGATTCACCCCTCCACTTT. Protein: CASGLEDSPLHF.

The J gene is TRBJ2-1, the V gene TRBV7-3; a weak D match, TRBD2 (5 bases). Germline loops: CDR1 SGHTA, CDR2 FQGTGA. The V and J ends lost 2 bases and 5 bases respectively, with 13 bases between them. The CDR3 totals 15 residues. Here the CDR3 reads CASSLEAGGNNEQFF. As DNA, the CDR3 is TGTGCCAGCAGCTTAGAGGCGGGTGGAAACAATGAGCAGTTCTTC.

The genes are TRBV6-6 and TRBJ1-4; 7 bases align to TRBD1. Germline CDR1 MNHNY, CDR2 SVGAGI (reference sequence). Trimming took 7 bases from V and 3 from J; bases not matched to a gene: 2. This CDR3 is 13 amino acids long. DNA for the CDR3: TGTGCCAGCACGGACAGGTCTAATGAAAAACTGTTTTTT. Encoded protein: CASTDRSNEKLFF.

The chain uses TRBV7-6 and TRBJ2-7, with a possible D match to TRBD1 (6 bases). The CDR3 loop spans 15 amino acids. The germline CDR1 and CDR2 sequences are SGHVS and FNYEAQ. V gave up 5 bases and J gave up 1 base, with 15 bases separating them. The CDR3 spells CASSPRQVNSYEQYF. The DNA for the CDR3 is TGTGCCAGCAGCCCCCGACAGGTCAATTCCTACGAGCAGTACTTC.

The genes are TRBV4-1 and TRBJ1-2; no definite D call. V was clipped by 1 base and J by 2 bases, with 14 bases between them. Germline values: CDR1 MGHRA, CDR2 YSYEKL. The CDR3 sequence is 16 residues long. This CDR3 is CASSQVARVPNYGYTF. The CDR3 DNA reads as TGCGCCAGCAGCCAAGTGGCCCGGGTACCCAACTATGGCTACACCTTC.

This chain connects TRBV11-2 to TRBJ1-1; maybe TRBD1 (5 bases). Trimming stripped 1 base from V and 9 bases from J, with 12 bases between. The CDR3 consists of 13 residues. CDR1 SGHAT and CDR2 FQNNGV come from the germline V gene. The CDR3 DNA follows: TGTGCCAGCAGCTTAGCTCAGGGTGACAAAGCTTTCTTT. Protein product: CASSLAQGDKAFF.

The CDR3 spells CSVTAGQPGHEQFF. The CDR3 DNA reads as TGCAGCGTTACCGCGGGACAGCCGGGCCATGAGCAGTTCTTC. The chain recombines TRBV29-1 with TRBJ2-1, with D maybe TRBD1 (7 bases). Germline V gives CDR1 SQVTM, CDR2 ANQGSEA. The CDR3 runs to 14 residues. V was shortened by 5 bases and J by 8 bases, with 19 bases between the two germline ends.

The rearrangement joins TRBV5-6 to TRBJ1-5; D is possibly TRBD1 (5 bases). The CDR3 sequence is 16 residues long. The V gene lost 6 bases and the J gene lost 5 bases, with 21 bases spanning the gap. Germline CDR1 SGHDT, CDR2 YYEEEE. The CDR3 DNA is TGTGCCAGCACCGGGCCACAGGAGGTAGTTCATCAGCCCCAGCATTTT. Its protein is CASTGPQEVVHQPQHF.

The CDR3, as DNA: TGCGCCAGCAGCCCCGTCGGTTCCGGGGCCAACGTCCTGACTTTC. It specifies CASSPVGSGANVLTF. J is TRBJ2-6 and V is TRBV5-1; D uncertain. Trimming left V 4 bases short and J 4 bases short, with 12 bases between. This CDR3 is 15 amino acids long. Germline CDR1 reads SGHRS; CDR2 reads YFSETQ.

V is TRBV28 and J is TRBJ1-1; D not resolved. Per the germline V gene, CDR1 is MDHEN and CDR2 is SYDVKM. CDR3 length equals 14 residues. V shed 6 bases and J shed 4 bases, with 15 bases lying between them. In DNA form, the CDR3 reads TGTGCCAGCAGCCTCTACACCGGAGTCACTGAAGCTTTCTTT. It yields the protein CASSLYTGVTEAFF.

This sequence joins TRBV12-5 and TRBJ2-6, with 9 bases aligning to TRBD1. After removal of 2 bases from V and 6 bases from J, the junction contained 14 bases not matched to a gene. This CDR3 region has 19 residues. The V gene's germline CDR1 is LGHNT and CDR2 FRNRAP. CDR3 sequence: CASGLFLTGGTTMANVLTF. The CDR3 coding sequence is TGTGCTAGTGGTTTGTTCTTGACAGGGGGTACGACGATGGCCAACGTCCTGACTTTC.

This chain connects TRBV10-2 to TRBJ2-7; TRBD1 matches 8 bases. The CDR3 consists of 14 residues. CDR1 and CDR2 from the germline V gene are WSHSY and SAAADI. Trimming cost V 7 bases and J 3 bases; bases outside gene matches: 8. The CDR3 spells CASNVQGAIYEQYF. The CDR3 region has the DNA TGCGCCAGCAACGTTCAGGGGGCGATCTACGAGCAGTACTTC.

The rearrangement links TRBV10-3 to TRBJ2-7, with 11 bases fitting TRBD1. V lost 10 bases, J lost 5 bases, and 10 bases stayed unmatched. Germline loops: CDR1 ENHRY, CDR2 SYGVKD. CDR3 length equals 14 residues. The CDR3 DNA is TGTGCCACAACGTTTCCGGGACAGGGGGACGAGCAGTACTTC. It specifies CATTFPGQGDEQYF.

The rearrangement uses TRBV2 and TRBJ2-3; D call uncertain. CDR1 is SNHLY, CDR2 FYNNEI, per germline. The V end lost 1 base, the J end lost 2 bases, and 13 bases lay between the germline ends. The CDR3 is 16 residues long. CDR3 in DNA: TGTGCCAGCAGTGAAGACGGGCTACGATCCACAGATACGCAGTATTTT. Translated: CASSEDGLRSTDTQYF.

The V call is TRBV7-3, the J call TRBJ2-1; 8 positions match TRBD1. V gave up 0 bases and J gave up 4 bases; unmatched junction bases: 5. This CDR3 has 16 residues. The germline CDR1 and CDR2 sequences are SGHTA and FQGTGA. The CDR3 DNA reads TGTGCCAGCAGCTTAACGGGGACAGGCGATTACAATGAGCAGTTCTTC. It specifies CASSLTGTGDYNEQFF.

The chain combines TRBV28 with TRBJ2-3; 12 bases line up with TRBD2. Germline V gene data show CDR1 as MDHEN and CDR2 as SYDVKM. The CDR3 contains 15 residues. With V trimmed by 2 bases and J by 4 bases, 1 base remained unmatched. The CDR3 region has the DNA TGTGCCAGCAGTTTACTAGCGGGAGGGCCAGATACGCAGTATTTT. It is translated as CASSLLAGGPDTQYF.

The chain carries TRBV7-6 and TRBJ2-2, with TRBD2 as a possible D gene (5 bases). V dropped 4 bases and J dropped 5 bases, with 20 bases sitting between them. The CDR3 contains 17 residues. In germline, CDR1 is SGHVS, CDR2 FNYEAQ. The CDR3 DNA reads TGTGCCAGCAGCTCCCCCTTGGGCGGGTTTGGGACCGGGGAGCTGTTTTTT. It translates to CASSSPLGGFGTGELFF.

This clone has just a few counts. The chain employs TRBV6-1 and TRBJ2-7, with 8 bases lining up with TRBD2. CDR1 and CDR2 from the germline V gene are MNHNS and SASEGT. V was clipped by 8 bases and J by 1 base; unmatched bases: 10. The CDR3 runs 15 residues. In DNA form, the CDR3 reads TGTGCCAGCGAGAGGGCGGGAGGAGGATCCTACGAGCAGTACTTC. Its protein is CASERAGGGSYEQYF.

V usage is TRBV5-1 and J usage is TRBJ1-3, with 7 bases matching TRBD1. CDR1 SGHRS and CDR2 YFSETQ come from the germline V gene. This CDR3 has 15 residues. The V segment lost 4 bases and the J segment 4 bases; nucleotides outside the gene matches: 8. The CDR3 DNA reads TGCGCCAGCAGCCGGACAGGCGAGAGGGGAAACACCATATATTTT. Protein product: CASSRTGERGNTIYF.

This clone came up a few times. This chain connects TRBV5-1 to TRBJ2-7; D might be TRBD2 (6 bases). The germline V and J ends were trimmed by 4 bases and 0 bases, with 17 bases remaining between them. This CDR3 is 16 amino acids long. The V gene's germline CDR1 is SGHRS and CDR2 YFSETQ. CDR3 in amino acids: CASSPQAGGVSYEQYF. DNA of the CDR3: TGCGCCAGCAGCCCCCAGGCCGGGGGAGTCTCCTACGAGCAGTACTTC. The complete variable domain, with remaining parts taken from reference TRBV5-1 and TRBJ2-7, reads KAGVTQTPRYLIKTRGQQVTLSCSPISGHRSVSWYQQTPGQGLQFLFEYFSETQRNKGNFPGRFSGRQFSNSRSEMNVSTLELGDSALYLCASSPQAGGVSYEQYFGPGTRLTVT.

J is TRBJ1-1 and V is TRBV21-1. TRBV21-1 is annotated as a pseudogene. CDR3 length: 14 amino acids. CDR3 residues: CAPLEVAANTEAFF. CDR3 sequence (DNA): TGTGCTCCTCTTGAGGTAGCCGCGAACACTGAAGCTTTCTTT.

In this sample, this clone turned up a few times. The rearrangement uses TRBV5-1 and TRBJ2-7; D uncertain. The ends were cut back, 2 bases at V and 0 bases at J, with 6 bases in the middle. This CDR3 region has 13 residues. Germline lookup yields CDR1 SGHRS and CDR2 YFSETQ. Written as DNA, the CDR3 is TGCGCCAGCAGCTTCGGAAGCTCCTACGAGCAGTACTTC. The encoded protein is CASSFGSSYEQYF.

The chain combines TRBV6-5 with TRBJ1-2; D gene unclear. Germline V gene lookup returns CDR1 MNHEY and CDR2 SVGAGI. The CDR3 sequence is 13 residues long. Trimming pared 2 bases from V and 5 bases from J, leaving 9 bases between. The CDR3 DNA sequence: TGTGCCAGCAGTTACAACGGTGCATATGGCTACACCTTC. It codes for CASSYNGAYGYTF.

This chain connects TRBV7-9 to TRBJ1-4, with D uncertain. V lost 5 bases and J 7 bases, leaving 11 bases between the germline ends. The CDR3 extends over 13 amino acids. Per the germline V gene, CDR1 is SEHNR and CDR2 is FQNEAQ (reference sequence). CDR3 protein: CASSASVGEKLFF. CDR3 nucleotides: TGTGCCAGCAGCGCGTCTGTGGGTGAAAAACTGTTTTTT.